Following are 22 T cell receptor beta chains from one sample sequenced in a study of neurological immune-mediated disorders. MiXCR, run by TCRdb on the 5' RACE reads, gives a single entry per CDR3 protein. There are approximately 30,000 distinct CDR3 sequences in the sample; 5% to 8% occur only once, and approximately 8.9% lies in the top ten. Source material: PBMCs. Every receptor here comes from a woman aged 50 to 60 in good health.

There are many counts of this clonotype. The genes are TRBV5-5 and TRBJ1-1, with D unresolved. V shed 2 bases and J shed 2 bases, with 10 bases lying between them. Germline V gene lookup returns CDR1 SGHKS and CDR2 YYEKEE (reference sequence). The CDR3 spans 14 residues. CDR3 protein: CASSLPMSNTEAFF. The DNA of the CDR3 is TGTGCCAGCAGCTTACCTATGTCTAACACTGAAGCTTTCTTT.

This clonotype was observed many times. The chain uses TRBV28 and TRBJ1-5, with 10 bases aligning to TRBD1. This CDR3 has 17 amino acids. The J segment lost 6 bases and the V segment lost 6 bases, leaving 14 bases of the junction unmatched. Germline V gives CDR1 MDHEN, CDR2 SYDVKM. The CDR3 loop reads CASSLILGGQGSQPQHF. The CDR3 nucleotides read TGTGCCAGCAGCCTTATTCTGGGGGGACAGGGGAGTCAGCCCCAGCATTTT.

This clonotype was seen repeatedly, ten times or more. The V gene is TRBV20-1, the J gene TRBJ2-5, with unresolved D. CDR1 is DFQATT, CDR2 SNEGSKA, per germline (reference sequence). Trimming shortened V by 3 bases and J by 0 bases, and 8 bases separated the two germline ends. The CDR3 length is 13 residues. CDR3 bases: TGCAGTGCTAGCTTAGGGTACCAAGAGACCCAGTACTTC. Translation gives CSASLGYQETQYF.

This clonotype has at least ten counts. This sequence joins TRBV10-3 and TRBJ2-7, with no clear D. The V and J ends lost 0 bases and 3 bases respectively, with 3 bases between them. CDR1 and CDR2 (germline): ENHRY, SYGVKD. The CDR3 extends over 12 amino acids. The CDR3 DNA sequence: TGTGCCATCAGTGAGTCAAACTACGAGCAGTACTTC. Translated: CAISESNYEQYF.

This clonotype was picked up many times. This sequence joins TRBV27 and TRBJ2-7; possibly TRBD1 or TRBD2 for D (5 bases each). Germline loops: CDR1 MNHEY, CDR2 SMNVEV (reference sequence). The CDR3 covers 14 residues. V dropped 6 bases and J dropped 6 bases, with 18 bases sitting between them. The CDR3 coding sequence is TGTGCCAGCAGATCCGGGACGCGTCCCGGCGAGCAGTACTTC. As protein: CASRSGTRPGEQYF.

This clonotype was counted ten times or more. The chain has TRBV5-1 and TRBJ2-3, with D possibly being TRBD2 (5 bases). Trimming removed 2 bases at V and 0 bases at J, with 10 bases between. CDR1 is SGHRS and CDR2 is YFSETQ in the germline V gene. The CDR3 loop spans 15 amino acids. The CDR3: CASSLDGKSTDTQYF. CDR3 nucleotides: TGCGCCAGCAGCTTAGACGGGAAAAGCACAGATACGCAGTATTTT.

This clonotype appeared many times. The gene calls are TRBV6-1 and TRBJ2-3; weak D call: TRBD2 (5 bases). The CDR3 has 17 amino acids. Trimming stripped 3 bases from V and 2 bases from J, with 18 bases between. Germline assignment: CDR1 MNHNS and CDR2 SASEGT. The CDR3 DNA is TGTGCCAGCAGTGATGGACTGGTGAGAAGAGACACAGATACGCAGTATTTT. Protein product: CASSDGLVRRDTDTQYF.

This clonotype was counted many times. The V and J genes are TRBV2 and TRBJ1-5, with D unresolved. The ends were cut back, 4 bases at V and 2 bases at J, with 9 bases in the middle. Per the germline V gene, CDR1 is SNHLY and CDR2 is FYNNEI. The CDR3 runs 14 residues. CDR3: CASSVYVRNQPQHF. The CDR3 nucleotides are TGTGCCAGCAGTGTTTACGTTCGCAATCAGCCCCAGCATTTT. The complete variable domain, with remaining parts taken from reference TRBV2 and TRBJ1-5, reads EPEVTQTPSHQVTQMGQEVILRCVPISNHLYFYWYRQILGQKVEFLVSFYNNEISEKSEIFDDQFSVERPDGSNFTLKIRSTKLEDSAMYFCASSVYVRNQPQHFGDGTRLSIL.

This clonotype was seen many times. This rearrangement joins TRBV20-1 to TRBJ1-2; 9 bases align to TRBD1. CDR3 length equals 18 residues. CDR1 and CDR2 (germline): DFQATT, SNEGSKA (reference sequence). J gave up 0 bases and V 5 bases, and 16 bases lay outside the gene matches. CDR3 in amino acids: CSASTGQGPSPPNYGYTF. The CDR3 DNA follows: TGCAGTGCTTCGACCGGACAGGGGCCCTCTCCCCCTAACTATGGCTACACCTTC.

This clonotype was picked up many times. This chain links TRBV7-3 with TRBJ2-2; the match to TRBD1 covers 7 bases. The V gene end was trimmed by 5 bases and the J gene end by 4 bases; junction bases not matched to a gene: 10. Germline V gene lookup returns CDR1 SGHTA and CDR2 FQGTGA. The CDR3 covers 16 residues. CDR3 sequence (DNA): TGTGCCAGCAGCCGACAGGGTAGTTTTGGCACCGGGGAGCTGTTTTTT. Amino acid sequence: CASSRQGSFGTGELFF.

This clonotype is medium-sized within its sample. As DNA, the CDR3 is TGCAGCGTTTCCGGGGCGGCGGAGGGCGCAGATACGCAGTATTTT. Its protein product is CSVSGAAEGADTQYF. This chain links TRBV29-1 with TRBJ2-3, with a weak D call TRBD2 (6 bases). V lost 5 bases and J lost 4, with 19 bases in between. Per germline, CDR1 SQVTM and CDR2 ANQGSEA. This CDR3 has 15 amino acids.

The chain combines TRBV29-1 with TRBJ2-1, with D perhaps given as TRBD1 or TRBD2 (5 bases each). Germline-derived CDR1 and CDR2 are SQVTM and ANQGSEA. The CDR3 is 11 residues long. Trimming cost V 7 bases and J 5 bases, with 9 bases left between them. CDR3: CSAGRDNEQFF. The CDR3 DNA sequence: TGCAGCGCGGGACGCGACAATGAGCAGTTCTTC.

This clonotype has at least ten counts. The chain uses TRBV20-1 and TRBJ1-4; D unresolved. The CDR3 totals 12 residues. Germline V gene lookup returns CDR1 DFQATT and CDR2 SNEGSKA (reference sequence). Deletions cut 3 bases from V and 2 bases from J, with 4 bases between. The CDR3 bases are TGCAGTGCTAGGGCCACTAATGAAAAACTGTTTTTT. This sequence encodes CSARATNEKLFF.

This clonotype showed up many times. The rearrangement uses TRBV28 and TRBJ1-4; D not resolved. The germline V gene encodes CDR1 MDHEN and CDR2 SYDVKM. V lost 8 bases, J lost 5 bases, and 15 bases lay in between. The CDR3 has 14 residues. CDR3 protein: CASSKGPVNEKLFF. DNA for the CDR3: TGTGCCAGCTCCAAGGGCCCAGTGAATGAAAAACTGTTTTTT. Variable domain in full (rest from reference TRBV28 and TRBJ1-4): DVKVTQSSRYLVKRTGEKVFLECVQDMDHENMFWYRQDPGLGLRLIYFSYDVKMKEKGDIPEGYSVSREKKERFSLILESASTNQTSMYLCASSKGPVNEKLFFGSGTQLSVL.

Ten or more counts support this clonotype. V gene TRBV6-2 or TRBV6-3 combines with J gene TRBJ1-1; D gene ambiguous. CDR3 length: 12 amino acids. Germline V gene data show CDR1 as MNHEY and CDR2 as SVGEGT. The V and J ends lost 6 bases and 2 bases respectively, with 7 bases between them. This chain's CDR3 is CASRSINTEAFF. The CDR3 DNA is TGTGCCAGCAGATCTATCAACACTGAAGCTTTCTTT.

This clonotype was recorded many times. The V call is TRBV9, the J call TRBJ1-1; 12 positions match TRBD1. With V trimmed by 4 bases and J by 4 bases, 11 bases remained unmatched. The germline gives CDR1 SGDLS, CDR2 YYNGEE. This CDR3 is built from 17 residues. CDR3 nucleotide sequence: TGTGCCAGCAGCTCCGGGACAGGGGGCCGATGGGTCACTGAAGCTTTCTTT. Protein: CASSSGTGGRWVTEAFF.

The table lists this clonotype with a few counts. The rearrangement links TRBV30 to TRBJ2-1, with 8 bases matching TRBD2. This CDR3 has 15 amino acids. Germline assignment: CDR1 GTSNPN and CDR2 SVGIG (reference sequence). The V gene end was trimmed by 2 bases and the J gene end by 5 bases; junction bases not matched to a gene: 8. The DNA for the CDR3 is TGTGCCTGGAGTAACGGGGGCGGGAGGAACAATGAGCAGTTCTTC. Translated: CAWSNGGGRNNEQFF.

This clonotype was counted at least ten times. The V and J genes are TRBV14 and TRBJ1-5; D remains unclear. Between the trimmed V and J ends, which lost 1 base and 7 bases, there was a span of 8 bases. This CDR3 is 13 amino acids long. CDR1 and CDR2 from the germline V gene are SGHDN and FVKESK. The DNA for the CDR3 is TGTGCCAGCAGCCAAGGGCCTGGCCAGCCCCAGCATTTT. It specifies CASSQGPGQPQHF.

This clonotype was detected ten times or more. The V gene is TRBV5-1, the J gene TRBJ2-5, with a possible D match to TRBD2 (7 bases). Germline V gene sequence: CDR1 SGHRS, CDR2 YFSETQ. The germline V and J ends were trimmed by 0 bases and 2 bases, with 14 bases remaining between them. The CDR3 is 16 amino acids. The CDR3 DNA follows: TGCGCCAGCAGCTTGGAGGGGGGGTTACTTCAAGAGACCCAGTACTTC. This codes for CASSLEGGLLQETQYF.

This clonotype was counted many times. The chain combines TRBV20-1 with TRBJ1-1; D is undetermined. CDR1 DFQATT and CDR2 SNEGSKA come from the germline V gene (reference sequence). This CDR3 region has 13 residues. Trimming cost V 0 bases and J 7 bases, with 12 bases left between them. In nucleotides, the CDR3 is TGCAGTGCTAGAGATCGGGTCAGCAGTGAAGCTTTCTTT. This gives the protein CSARDRVSSEAFF.

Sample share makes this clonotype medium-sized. Here the CDR3 reads CASSLDAGLSGDTQYF. The CDR3 bases are TGCGCCAGCAGCTTGGACGCAGGGCTAAGCGGAGATACGCAGTATTTT. The V call is TRBV5-1, the J call TRBJ2-3; possibly TRBD1 or TRBD2 for D (5 bases each). The germline gives CDR1 SGHRS, CDR2 YFSETQ. The CDR3 runs to 16 residues. V gave up 0 bases and J gave up 5 bases, with 16 bases separating them.

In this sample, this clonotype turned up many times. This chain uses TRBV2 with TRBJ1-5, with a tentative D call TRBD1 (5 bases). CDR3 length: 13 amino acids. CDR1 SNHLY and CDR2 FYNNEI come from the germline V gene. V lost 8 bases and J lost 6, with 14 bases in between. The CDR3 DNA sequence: TGTGCCAGCGGAGGGACGGGGGGTCAGCCCCAGCATTTT. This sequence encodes CASGGTGGQPQHF.